This is a list of T cell receptor beta chains from one sample in a study of cytomegalovirus exposure and HLA in healthy donors. Here immunoSEQ multiplex PCR was the method, and the copy in TCRdb shows in-frame clones only, minus some. The data show about 170,000 clones, roughly 79% seen once. Sequenced: PBMCs. These receptors all come from a woman in her late teens or twenties in good health and CMV-seropositive. Each CDR3 is given with its conserved first and last residue. A D gene is named only where the DNA matches it firmly. Clone size appears in some rows only: once, few, many, or a class for an expanded clone.

abundance: -; j_gene: TRBJ2-7; v_gene: TRBV5-5; len: 13; d_gene: TRBD2; CDR3aa: CASSLGPAGEQYF; CDR3nt: TGTGCCAGCAGCTTGGGGCCAGCGGGGGAGCAGTACTTC
abundance: -; j_gene: TRBJ1-5; v_gene: TRBV4-1; len: 16; d_gene: TRBD1; CDR3aa: CASSHGTGGSNQPQHF; CDR3nt: TGCGCCAGCAGCCACGGGACAGGGGGCAGCAATCAGCCCCAGCATTTT
abundance: -; j_gene: TRBJ2-3; v_gene: TRBV7-9; len: 15; d_gene: TRBD2; CDR3aa: CASSPGLAATDTQYF; CDR3nt: TGTGCCAGCAGCCCGGGACTAGCGGCCACAGATACGCAGTATTTT
abundance: -; j_gene: TRBJ1-5; v_gene: TRBV5-8; len: 18; d_gene: TRBD1; CDR3aa: CASSLETGTGGRNQPQHF; CDR3nt: TGTGCCAGCAGTCTAGAAACAGGGACAGGGGGCCGCAATCAGCCCCAGCATTTT
abundance: -; j_gene: TRBJ2-5; v_gene: TRBV5-5; len: 16; d_gene: -; CDR3aa: CASTPRAGRNQETQYF; CDR3nt: TGTGCCAGCACGCCCCGGGCGGGACGGAACCAAGAGACCCAGTACTTC
abundance: -; j_gene: TRBJ2-3; v_gene: TRBV5-6; len: 13; d_gene: -; CDR3aa: CASTPGLTDTQYF; CDR3nt: TGTGCCAGCACCCCTGGCTTGACAGATACGCAGTATTTT
abundance: once; j_gene: TRBJ2-7; v_gene: TRBV27; len: 15; d_gene: -; CDR3aa: CASSARREVSYEQYF; CDR3nt: TGTGCCAGCTCGGCCCGTCGAGAGGTCTCCTACGAGCAGTACTTC
abundance: -; j_gene: TRBJ2-1; v_gene: TRBV2; len: 14; d_gene: TRBD2; CDR3aa: CASTGGESYNEQFF; CDR3nt: TGTGCCAGCACGGGGGGGGAATCCTACAATGAGCAGTTCTTC
abundance: -; j_gene: TRBJ2-1; v_gene: TRBV29-1; len: 13; d_gene: TRBD2; CDR3aa: CSVSSGGLNEQFF; CDR3nt: TGCAGCGTTTCTAGCGGGGGGTTGAATGAGCAGTTCTTC
abundance: medium-sized; j_gene: TRBJ2-1; v_gene: TRBV6-4; len: 14; d_gene: TRBD1; CDR3aa: CASSDSTGGNEQFF; CDR3nt: TGTGCCAGCAGTGACTCGACAGGGGGCAATGAGCAGTTCTTC
abundance: few; j_gene: TRBJ2-1; v_gene: TRBV7-2; len: 13; d_gene: -; CDR3aa: CASSMGRVYEQFF; CDR3nt: TGTGCCAGCAGCATGGGCAGGGTCTATGAGCAGTTCTTC
abundance: -; j_gene: TRBJ1-1; v_gene: TRBV27; len: 15; d_gene: -; CDR3aa: CASSLSAGFGTEAFF; CDR3nt: TGTGCCAGCAGTTTATCGGCAGGGTTCGGCACTGAAGCTTTCTTT
abundance: -; j_gene: TRBJ2-7; v_gene: TRBV7-6; len: 16; d_gene: -; CDR3aa: CASSLGASLVSYEQYF; CDR3nt: TGTGCCAGCAGCTTGGGGGCCTCTCTTGTCTCCTACGAGCAGTACTTC
abundance: -; j_gene: TRBJ2-7; v_gene: TRBV5-6; len: 14; d_gene: -; CDR3aa: CASSSLPGAYEQYF; CDR3nt: TGTGCCAGCAGCTCACTTCCAGGGGCCTACGAGCAGTACTTC